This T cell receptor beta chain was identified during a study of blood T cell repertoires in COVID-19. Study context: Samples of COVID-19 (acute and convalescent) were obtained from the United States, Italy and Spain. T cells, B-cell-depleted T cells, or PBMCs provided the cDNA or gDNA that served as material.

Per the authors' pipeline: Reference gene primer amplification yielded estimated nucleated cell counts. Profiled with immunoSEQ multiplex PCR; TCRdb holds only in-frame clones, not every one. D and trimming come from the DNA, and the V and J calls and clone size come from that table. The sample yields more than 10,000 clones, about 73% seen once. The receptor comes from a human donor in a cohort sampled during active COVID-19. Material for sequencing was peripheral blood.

In nucleotides, the CDR3 is TGCAGCGTTGTCGTCCGACAGGGGACCGGGGAGCTGTTTTTT. Protein product: CSVVVRQGTGELFF. The rearrangement links TRBV29-1 to TRBJ2-2; 8 nucleotides agree with TRBD1. V lost 4 bases to trimming and J lost 5 bases; unmatched junction nucleotides: 6. Germline V gene data show CDR1 as SQVTM and CDR2 as ANQGSEA. The CDR3 spans 14 residues.